This TCR beta chain stems from a study of T cells after yellow fever vaccination. A single record per CDR3 protein comes from TCRdb applying MiXCR to the 5' RACE reads. The sample records around 250,000 distinct CDR3 sequences, 6.9% being singletons. The CDR3 length is 16 residues. Germline V gene data show CDR1 as SGHTA and CDR2 as FQGNSA. The V gene lost 0 bases and the J gene lost 5 bases, with 15 bases spanning the gap. This clonotype has ten or more counts. The sample in question was CD4+ T cells sorted from PBMCs, obtained 15 days after the yellow fever booster vaccination. This TCR came from a man aged 25 to 40 who received the YFV17D yellow fever vaccine. The genes are TRBV7-2 and TRBJ2-3, with a possible D match to TRBD2 (6 bases). This CDR3 is CASSLAGRGNGDTQYF. The CDR3 DNA follows: TGTGCCAGCAGCTTAGCCGGGCGGGGCAATGGAGATACGCAGTATTTT.